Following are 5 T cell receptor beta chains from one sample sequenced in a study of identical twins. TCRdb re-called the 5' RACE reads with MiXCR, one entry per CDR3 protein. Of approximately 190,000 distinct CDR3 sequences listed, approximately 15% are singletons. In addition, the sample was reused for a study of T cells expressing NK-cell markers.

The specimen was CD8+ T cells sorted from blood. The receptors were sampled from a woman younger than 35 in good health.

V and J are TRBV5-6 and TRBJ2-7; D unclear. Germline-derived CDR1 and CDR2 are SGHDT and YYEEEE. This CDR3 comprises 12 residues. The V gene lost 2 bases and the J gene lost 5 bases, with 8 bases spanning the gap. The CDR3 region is CASSFLRDEQYF. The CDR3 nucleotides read TGTGCCAGCAGCTTCCTTCGGGACGAGCAGTACTTC.

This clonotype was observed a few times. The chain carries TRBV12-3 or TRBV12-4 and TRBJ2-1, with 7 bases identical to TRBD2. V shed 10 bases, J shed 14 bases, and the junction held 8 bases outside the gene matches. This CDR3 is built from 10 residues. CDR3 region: CAIRGEVEFF. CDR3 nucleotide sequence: TGTGCCATTCGGGGGGAGGTGGAGTTCTTC.

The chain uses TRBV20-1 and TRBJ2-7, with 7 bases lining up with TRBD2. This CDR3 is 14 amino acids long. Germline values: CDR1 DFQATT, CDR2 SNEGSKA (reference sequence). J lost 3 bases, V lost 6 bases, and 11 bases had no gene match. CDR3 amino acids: CSAPGSSGVYEQYF. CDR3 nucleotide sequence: TGCAGTGCCCCCGGGTCTAGCGGTGTCTACGAGCAGTACTTC.

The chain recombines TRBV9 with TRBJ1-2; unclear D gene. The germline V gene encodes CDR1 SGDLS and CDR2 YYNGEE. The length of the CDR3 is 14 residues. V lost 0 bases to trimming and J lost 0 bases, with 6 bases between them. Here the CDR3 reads CASSVDPANYGYTF. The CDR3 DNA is TGTGCCAGCAGCGTAGATCCAGCTAACTATGGCTACACCTTC.

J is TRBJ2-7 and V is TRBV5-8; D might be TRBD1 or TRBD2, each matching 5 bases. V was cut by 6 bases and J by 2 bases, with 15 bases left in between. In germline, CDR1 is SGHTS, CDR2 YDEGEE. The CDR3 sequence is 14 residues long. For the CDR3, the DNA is TGTGCCAGCACCCCCCGGGACCGAACCTACGAGCAGTACTTC. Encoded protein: CASTPRDRTYEQYF.